The source of this TCR beta chain is a study of blood T cell repertoires in COVID-19. This table comes from immunoSEQ multiplex PCR, and its TCRdb copy is limited to in-frame clones, with some not included. The sample carries approximately 320,000 clones, roughly 90% recorded once. CDR3 length: 14 residues. Germline-derived CDR1 and CDR2 are SQVTM and ANQGSEA. With 7 bases removed from V and 0 bases from J, the gap between germline ends came to 13 bases. Clinical history as reported by participants underpinned cohort assignment. The receptor was isolated from a man aged 55-75 years who had recovered from COVID-19. V is TRBV29-1 and J is TRBJ2-1, with D perhaps TRBD1 (5 bases). The sample taken for sequencing was PBMCs or T cells enriched from blood (not recorded which). In nucleotides, the CDR3 is TGCAGCGCAAAGGACAAGAGCTCCTACAATGAGCAGTTCTTC. Translated, it gives CSAKDKSSYNEQFF.